This T cell receptor (beta chain) was captured by sequencing in a study of blood T cell repertoires in COVID-19. Turning to the study itself: PBMCs, B-cell-depleted T cells, or T cells provided the cDNA or gDNA that made up the material.

Sequencing used immunoSEQ multiplex PCR; TCRdb keeps in-frame clones, though not all of them. The sample shows 110,000 or so clones, 70% to 90% of them seen only once. Sequenced sample: peripheral blood. This TCR was sampled from a woman aged 55-70 years with acute or convalescent COVID-19.

Here the CDR3 DNA reads TGTGCCAGCAGCCAAGGGGTCTTACAGGGCTCGGGGAAGCTGTTTTTT. Amino acid sequence: CASSQGVLQGSGKLFF. The rearrangement uses TRBV4-2 and TRBJ2-2; TRBD1 might be the D (6 bases). The CDR3 sequence is 16 residues long. In germline, CDR1 is LGHNA, CDR2 YNFKEQ. V was shortened by 1 base and J by 12 bases, with 21 bases between the two germline ends.